This T cell receptor (beta chain) was identified in a study of cytomegalovirus exposure and HLA in healthy donors. General study findings and limits: The study labeled more than 150 TCR beta chains cytomegalovirus-associated. In an earlier analysis, in around 590 donors, most V segments appeared productive either ~90% or ~30% of the time. Rare TCR sequences dominated, though some public TCRs recurred in many donors.

With 60 Vbeta and 13 Jbeta primers, the PCR was carried out. Sequencing was performed with immunoSEQ multiplex PCR; in TCRdb, only in-frame clones are kept and a portion is missing. The listing records 100,000 to 150,000 clones. Germline loops: CDR1 LNHDA, CDR2 SQIVND (reference sequence). V gave up 0 bases and J gave up 4 bases; unmatched junction bases: 9. CDR3 length: 18 amino acids. As to this clone: Its specificity is unknown.

The TCR comes from a man aged 40-49 years in good health and CMV-seronegative. The gene calls are TRBV19 and TRBJ2-1, with TRBD2 identical over 10 bases. Material for sequencing was PBMCs. The CDR3 nucleotides read TGTGCCAGTAGTATAGACCTTAGCGGGAGGATTTGTTACAATGAGCAGTTCTTC. Translated, it gives CASSIDLSGRICYNEQFF.